The 10 T cell receptor beta chains presented below share a single source sample, sequenced in a study of HIV-infected patients and healthy controls. Whole blood was used without fractionation, so all unsorted peripheral T cells were included. Alpha and beta constant-region primers primed reverse transcription of around 540 ng RNA. Using multiplexing indices, alpha and beta chain libraries were generated apart by chain-specific third strand synthesis. One entry per CDR3 protein results from TCRdb running MiXCR on the 5' RACE reads. The sample yields roughly 20,000 distinct CDR3 sequences, 9.5% to 15% seen once. What was sequenced was blood. The origin of the receptors is an adult in good health.

By its share, this clonotype is medium-sized (0.01 to 0.1%). The genes are TRBV4-2 and TRBJ2-3; 15 bases are shared with TRBD2. With 1 base clipped from V and 4 bases from J, the junction kept 0 bases outside the gene matches. This CDR3 spans 16 amino acids. Germline V gene lookup returns CDR1 LGHNA and CDR2 YNFKEQ. The CDR3 here is CASSQGTSGGADTQYF. CDR3 coding DNA: TGTGCCAGCAGCCAAGGGACTAGCGGGGGGGCAGATACGCAGTATTTT.

The chain uses TRBV7-9 and TRBJ2-3; D is ambiguous. Trimming removed 2 bases from V and 6 bases from J, with 9 bases in between. There are 13 residues in the CDR3. Germline V gene sequence: CDR1 SEHNR, CDR2 FQNEAQ (reference sequence). CDR3 sequence: CASSLSHGDTQYF. The CDR3 DNA sequence: TGTGCCAGCAGCTTAAGTCACGGGGATACGCAGTATTTT.

This clonotype is categorized as medium-sized. The V gene is TRBV28, the J gene TRBJ1-1, with D maybe TRBD1 (5 bases). The CDR3 spans 14 residues. Germline CDR1 reads MDHEN; CDR2 reads SYDVKM. Trimming shortened V by 6 bases and J by 2 bases, and 13 bases separated the two germline ends. The CDR3 spells CASSPATVNTEAFF. The CDR3 DNA follows: TGTGCCAGCAGCCCCGCGACAGTTAACACTGAAGCTTTCTTT.

This clonotype occurred many times. The rearrangement uses TRBV29-1 and TRBJ2-7, with TRBD1 identical over 10 bases. Germline assignment: CDR1 SQVTM and CDR2 ANQGSEA. The CDR3 runs to 17 residues. V lost 2 bases, J lost 6 bases, and 16 bases stayed unmatched. The CDR3: CSVEPLEPGQGFGEQYF. As DNA, the CDR3 is TGCAGCGTTGAACCTCTGGAACCGGGACAGGGGTTTGGCGAGCAGTACTTC.

This clonotype was seen repeatedly, ten times or more. This sequence joins TRBV4-2 and TRBJ1-4, with D hard to call. The CDR3 totals 13 residues. The V end was cut by 1 base, the J end by 12 bases, with 12 bases between. Germline CDR1 LGHNA, CDR2 YNFKEQ. CDR3 sequence: CASSQGSRGELFF. In DNA, the CDR3 is TGTGCCAGCAGCCAAGGTTCTCGTGGGGAACTGTTTTTT.

There are many counts of this clonotype. J is TRBJ1-5 and V is TRBV20-1, with a possible D match to TRBD1 (5 bases). V was clipped by 4 bases and J by 5 bases, with 15 bases between them. Germline V lookup: CDR1 DFQATT, CDR2 SNEGSKA (reference sequence). CDR3 length: 14 amino acids. CDR3 sequence (DNA): TGCAGTGCTACCGGGACCTGGGGTTATCAGCCCCAGCATTTT. Protein product: CSATGTWGYQPQHF.

Turning to this clonotype: A much bigger clone sits one base away, suggesting this may be a read error. This rearrangement joins TRBV30 to TRBJ1-2, with a tentative D call TRBD1 (5 bases). Germline-derived CDR1 and CDR2 are GTSNPN and SVGIG (reference sequence). This CDR3 is 12 amino acids long. The CDR3 sequence: CVWIVGLGGYTF. As DNA, the CDR3 is TGTGTCTGGATTGTGGGGCTCGGGGGCTACACCTTC. The full variable domain, its missing parts supplied by reference TRBV30 and TRBJ1-2, is SQTIHQWPATLVQPVGSPLSLECTVEGTSNPNLYWYRQAAGRGLQLLFYSVGIGQISSEVPQNLSASRPQDRQFILSSKKLLLSDSGFYLCVWIVGLGGYTFGSGTRLTVV.

This clonotype was counted between two and nine times. The V gene is TRBV7-8, the J gene TRBJ1-5; TRBD1 is a possible D gene (6 bases). Germline CDR1 and CDR2: SGHVS and FQNEAQ. The CDR3 spans 14 residues. The V gene lost 5 bases and the J gene lost 1 base, with 9 bases spanning the gap. Here the CDR3 DNA reads TGTGCCAGCAGCCGGACAGAGAGCAATCAGCCCCAGCATTTT. Amino acids: CASSRTESNQPQHF.

The chain has TRBV2 and TRBJ2-7; D gene ambiguous. CDR1 and CDR2 from the germline V gene are SNHLY and FYNNEI. This CDR3 spans 11 amino acids. V was cut by 5 bases and J by 4 bases, with 6 bases left in between. CDR3 DNA: TGTGCCAGCAGTAAGATTTACGAGCAGTACTTC. Translation: CASSKIYEQYF.

This clonotype was counted ten times or more. The rearrangement uses TRBV20-1 and TRBJ2-5; TRBD1 is a possible D gene (6 bases). Trimming took off 5 bases at V and 4 bases at J, with 8 bases between the two ends. The V gene's germline CDR1 is DFQATT and CDR2 SNEGSKA (reference sequence). This CDR3 region has 11 residues. CDR3 bases: TGCAGTGCTTACAGGGCAGAGACCCAGTACTTC. Protein product: CSAYRAETQYF.